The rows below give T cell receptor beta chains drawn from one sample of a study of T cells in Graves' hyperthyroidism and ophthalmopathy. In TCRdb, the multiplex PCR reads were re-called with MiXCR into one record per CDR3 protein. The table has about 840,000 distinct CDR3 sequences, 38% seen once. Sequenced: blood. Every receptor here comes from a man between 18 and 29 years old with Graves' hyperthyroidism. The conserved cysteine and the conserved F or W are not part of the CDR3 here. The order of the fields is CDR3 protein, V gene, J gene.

ASSDREGSHYEQY	TRBV7-2	TRBJ2-7
ASSLRDGPYEQY	TRBV7-9	TRBJ2-7
ASSQDDRHGYT	TRBV4-1	TRBJ1-2
ASSQEIMENTEAF	TRBV9	TRBJ1-1
ASSPETGGLSPLH	TRBV12-3/TRBV12-4	TRBJ1-6
ASSIGQGGETQY	TRBV5-1	TRBJ2-5
AFNYGYT	TRBV25-1	TRBJ1-2
ASSQGRGGDRELF	TRBV7-3	TRBJ2-2
ASSSGRTTEAF	TRBV13	TRBJ1-1
ASSSGLADEQY	TRBV7-2	TRBJ2-7
ASSHRWDRPTRRAGELF	TRBV7-9	TRBJ2-2
ASSLASELVGTVSEKLF	TRBV7-2	TRBJ1-4
AVSIRQEHNSPLH	TRBV7-2	TRBJ1-6
ASSQGGDTGELF	TRBV3-1	TRBJ2-2
SASDADRGFLHYEQY	TRBV20-1	TRBJ2-7
ASSKRYQETQY	TRBV6-2/TRBV6-3	TRBJ2-5
ASSPRSAYGYT	TRBV5-4	TRBJ1-2
AFPFEAF	TRBV27	TRBJ1-1
ASRRGSGREETQY	TRBV6-5	TRBJ2-5
ASSQEGGEWTLDEKHNSPLH	TRBV4-1	TRBJ1-6
SVSDSEGYGYT	TRBV29-1	TRBJ1-2
ASSLPGDCGYT	TRBV2	TRBJ1-2
ATTAWGNTEAF	TRBV19	TRBJ1-1
ASSKGHTEAF	TRBV5-4	TRBJ1-1
ASSVGGGLQETQY	TRBV9	TRBJ2-5
ASSARGRGVGNQPQH	TRBV2	TRBJ1-5
ASSEGDGGSQY	TRBV2	TRBJ2-5
ASSFDSFNQPQH	TRBV7-8	TRBJ1-5
ASSSTGWTEAF	TRBV9	TRBJ1-1
SARSFLGGEVSGQY	TRBV20-1	TRBJ2-7
ASSALTGDSYEQY	TRBV2	TRBJ2-7
ASSLAGAGATEAF	TRBV7-8	TRBJ1-1
ASSKQGSTEAF	TRBV19	TRBJ1-1
ASSLFSGSSYEQY	TRBV7-3	TRBJ2-7